This is a list of T cell receptor beta chains from one sample in a study of regulatory T cells in long-lasting Graves disease. TCRdb itself ran the multiplex PCR reads through MiXCR, one entry per CDR3 protein. The table shows around 360,000 distinct CDR3 sequences, with about a sixth occurring only once. A further study also used this sample, focusing on T cells in Graves' hyperthyroidism and ophthalmopathy.

This specimen consisted of peripheral blood mononuclear cells (PBMCs), obtained at new diagnosis, from a patient treated with antithyroid drugs. The source is a young woman with Graves disease. Both conserved end residues are part of each CDR3. The D gene is left open where the match is weak. Clone size is shown for a subset of rows, as once, few, many or a class of expanded clone.

TRBD1,TRBJ1-4,TRBV13,many,CASSKAGGMEKLFF,TGTGCCAGCAGTAAGGCAGGGGGCATGGAAAAACTGTTTTTT
TRBD1,TRBJ2-4,TRBV30,many,CAYTGTGRFIQYF,TGTGCTTACACCGGGACAGGGAGGTTCATTCAGTACTTC
TRBD2,TRBJ2-7,TRBV5-1,many,CASSRRGDEQYF,TGCGCCAGCAGCCGGCGGGGGGACGAGCAGTACTTC
NA,TRBJ2-5,TRBV11-1,many,CASSRRGETQETQYF,TGTGCCAGCAGCCGAAGGGGGGAAACCCAAGAGACCCAGTACTTC
TRBD2,TRBJ2-5,TRBV30,many,CAWSVLGLKETQYF,TGTGCCTGGAGTGTACTGGGACTAAAAGAGACCCAGTACTTC
TRBD2,TRBJ2-1,TRBV28,many,CASSFPSGGSSSYNEQFF,TGTGCCAGCAGTTTCCCTAGCGGGGGTTCAAGCTCCTACAATGAGCAGTTCTTC
TRBD1,TRBJ1-2,TRBV10-1,NA,CASTATGGLYGYTF,TGCGCCAGCACCGCGACAGGGGGTCTATATGGCTACACCTTC
NA,TRBJ1-5,TRBV12-3/TRBV12-4,once,CASNRGNSNQPQHF,TGTGCCAGCAACAGAGGGAATAGCAATCAGCCCCAGCATTTT
TRBD2,TRBJ2-1,TRBV2,few,CASSQTSGGLSYNEQFF,TGTGCCAGCAGCCAGACTAGCGGGGGGCTCTCCTACAATGAGCAGTTCTTC
TRBD2,TRBJ2-7,TRBV11-3,NA,CASSLGLRLAGGFSYEQYF,TGTGCCAGCAGCTTAGGTTTGAGACTAGCGGGGGGGTTCTCCTACGAGCAGTACTTC
NA,TRBJ2-2,TRBV30,few,CAWRKPSITGELFF,TGTGCCTGGAGAAAGCCTAGCATCACCGGGGAGCTGTTTTTT
NA,TRBJ2-1,TRBV7-9,few,CASSLNWLVPNEQFF,TGTGCCAGCAGCTTAAATTGGCTAGTTCCCAATGAGCAGTTCTTC
TRBD2,TRBJ2-5,TRBV4-2,few,CASSPRPSGSSGETQYF,TGTGCCAGCAGCCCCAGGCCTAGCGGGAGCTCCGGGGAGACCCAGTACTTC
TRBD1,TRBJ2-3,TRBV11-2,many,CASSYEQDRRRTDTQYF,TGTGCCAGCAGCTATGAACAGGACAGGCGGCGCACAGATACGCAGTATTTT
TRBD2,TRBJ2-3,TRBV20-1,few,CSASSGGPGTDTQYF,TGCAGTGCTAGTTCGGGGGGGCCTGGCACAGATACGCAGTATTTT
TRBD2,TRBJ2-1,TRBV28,many,CASSFAGDPYNEQFF,TGTGCCAGCAGTTTTGCGGGAGACCCCTACAATGAGCAGTTCTTC
NA,TRBJ1-2,TRBV5-6,NA,CASSYDDRGNYGYTF,TGTGCCAGCAGTTACGATGACCGGGGAAACTATGGCTACACCTTC
TRBD1,TRBJ2-7,TRBV28,many,CASSAPGQDYEQYF,TGTGCCAGCAGTGCACCGGGACAGGACTACGAGCAGTACTTC
NA,TRBJ2-2,TRBV2,many,CASGAGVNTGELFF,TGTGCCAGCGGGGCAGGGGTGAACACCGGGGAGCTGTTTTTT
NA,TRBJ1-3,TRBV18,NA,CASSPRDTSGNTIYF,TGTGCCAGCTCACCAAGAGACACCTCTGGAAACACCATATATTTT
NA,TRBJ2-7,TRBV5-1,many,CASSLDREAYEQYF,TGCGCCAGCAGCTTGGACAGGGAGGCCTACGAGCAGTACTTC
NA,TRBJ2-2,TRBV20-1,many,CSAHRPRDATGELFF,TGCAGTGCTCACCGACCTCGGGACGCCACCGGGGAGCTGTTTTTT
NA,TRBJ1-4,TRBV6-5,few,CASRYRSGSEKLFF,TGTGCCAGCAGATACAGGAGTGGCAGTGAAAAACTGTTTTTT
NA,TRBJ1-2,TRBV2,many,CASSADSNYGYTF,TGTGCCAGCAGTGCGGACAGTAACTATGGCTACACCTTC
TRBD1,TRBJ2-1,TRBV10-3,many,CAISDPGQGNVEQFF,TGTGCCATCAGTGATCCCGGACAGGGGAACGTTGAGCAGTTCTTC
TRBD2,TRBJ2-1,TRBV20-1,many,CSALSGGVNEQFF,TGCAGTGCACTAAGCGGGGGGGTCAATGAGCAGTTCTTC
TRBD2,TRBJ2-1,TRBV19,NA,CASSIAGTSGRSSSNEQFF,TGTGCCAGTAGTATAGCCGGGACTAGCGGGAGGAGCTCCTCCAATGAGCAGTTCTTC
TRBD2,TRBJ2-7,TRBV3-1,many,CASSHLAGEQYF,TGTGCCAGCAGCCACTTAGCGGGTGAGCAGTACTTC
NA,TRBJ1-5,TRBV28,few,CASSWDIGSQPQHF,TGTGCCAGCAGTTGGGACATCGGCAGCCAGCCCCAGCATTTT
NA,TRBJ2-1,TRBV18,few,CASSPTAGGNEQFF,TGTGCCAGCTCACCAACTGCCGGGGGTAATGAGCAGTTCTTC
NA,TRBJ2-5,TRBV29-1,few,CSIGTPETQYF,TGCAGCATCGGGACCCCAGAGACCCAGTACTTC
NA,TRBJ1-5,TRBV6-1,NA,CASSARRGFSNQPQHF,TGTGCCAGCAGCGCCCGCAGGGGTTTCAGCAATCAGCCCCAGCATTTT
NA,TRBJ2-7,TRBV20-1,NA,CSARDSGSKAYEQYF,TGCAGTGCTAGAGACTCCGGGAGCAAAGCCTACGAGCAGTACTTC
TRBD2,TRBJ2-1,TRBV11-2,many,CASSRVQTSGSSYNEQFF,TGTGCCAGCAGCCGAGTGCAGACTAGCGGGAGCTCCTACAATGAGCAGTTCTTC
NA,TRBJ2-3,TRBV29-1,NA,CSVEGEDTQYF,TGCAGCGTTGAAGGAGAAGATACGCAGTATTTT
NA,TRBJ2-1,TRBV5-1,many,CASSLAATPFQFF,TGCGCCAGCAGCTTGGCTGCCACCCCGTTTCAGTTCTTC
NA,TRBJ1-1,TRBV6-1,NA,CASTGELEAFF,TGTGCCAGCACAGGTGAGCTTGAAGCTTTCTTT
TRBD1,TRBJ2-7,TRBV29-1,NA,CSARDSLYEQYF,TGCAGCGCCCGGGACAGCCTATACGAGCAGTACTTC
NA,TRBJ2-3,TRBV7-3,few,CASSITRDTQYF,TGTGCCAGCAGCATAACTCGAGATACGCAGTATTTT
NA,TRBJ1-5,TRBV6-2/TRBV6-3,NA,CASRPSFRVFGNQPQHF,TGTGCCAGCAGGCCATCGTTCCGGGTTTTCGGCAATCAGCCCCAGCATTTT
NA,TRBJ2-5,TRBV3-1,many,CASSQRGYQETQYF,TGTGCCAGCAGCCAAAGAGGGTACCAAGAGACCCAGTACTTC
NA,TRBJ1-6,TRBV5-5,few,CASSLGGSHGGPLHF,TGTGCCAGCAGCTTGGGGGGATCACACGGTGGTCCCCTCCACTTT
NA,TRBJ1-6,TRBV19,NA,CASSYGGTLHF,TGTGCCAGTAGTTACGGGGGCACCCTCCACTTT
TRBD2,TRBJ2-1,TRBV20-1,NA,CSARGGNSYNEQFF,TGCAGTGCTAGGGGAGGGAACTCCTACAATGAGCAGTTCTTC
NA,TRBJ2-2,TRBV9,NA,CASSVESSGGTGELFF,TGTGCCAGCAGCGTAGAGTCTAGTGGGGGCACCGGGGAGCTGTTTTTT
NA,TRBJ2-5,TRBV12-3/TRBV12-4,many,CASTRTAQETQYF,TGTGCCAGCACCCGGACAGCCCAAGAGACCCAGTACTTC
NA,TRBJ1-6,TRBV20-1,few,CSAYEGGDYNSPLHF,TGCAGTGCGTATGAGGGGGGTGACTATAATTCACCCCTCCACTTT
TRBD2,TRBJ2-3,TRBV7-9,many,CASSLMGLAGTDTQYF,TGTGCCAGCAGCTTAATGGGACTAGCGGGCACAGATACGCAGTATTTT
NA,TRBJ2-7,TRBV6-2/TRBV6-3,many,CASSYSPREYEQYF,TGTGCCAGCAGTTACTCACCCCGGGAATACGAGCAGTACTTC
TRBD1,TRBJ1-2,TRBV2,NA,CASSLSGTGVSNYGYTF,TGTGCCAGCAGTTTGTCCGGGACAGGGGTCAGCAACTATGGCTACACCTTC
NA,TRBJ2-1,TRBV5-5,many,CASTLGQGIFQFF,TGTGCCAGCACCTTGGGGCAGGGGATTTTCCAGTTCTTC